The source of this T cell receptor (beta chain) is a study of radiotherapy plus CTLA-4 blockade in lung cancer. Study-wide background: Of the patients, about 17% showed objective responses and around 29% attained disease control.

Only in-frame clones appear in the TCRdb table, and some are missing; sequencing was by immunoSEQ multiplex PCR. The sample carries 70,000 to 90,000 clones, 78% recorded once. About this clone itself: What it binds is not known.

Findings and caveats of the study: According to reports, early shifts in blood T cell clones, alongside interferon-beta, forecast response most accurately.

With 3 bases removed from V and 2 bases from J, the gap between germline ends came to 14 bases. In germline, CDR1 is MDHEN, CDR2 SYDVKM. The CDR3 sequence is 15 residues long. This sample comprised peripheral blood, obtained from a patient treated with radiotherapy plus ipilimumab. The chain couples TRBV28 to TRBJ2-7; perhaps TRBD1 as D (6 bases). This clonotype was sampled from a human donor with non-small cell lung cancer whose response to radiotherapy plus ipilimumab could not be evaluated. Some clones in this sample may be carry-over from other donors' samples. CDR3: CASSFLRGAAYEQYF. The CDR3 region has the DNA TGTGCCAGCAGTTTCCTCAGGGGTGCCGCCTACGAGCAGTACTTC.